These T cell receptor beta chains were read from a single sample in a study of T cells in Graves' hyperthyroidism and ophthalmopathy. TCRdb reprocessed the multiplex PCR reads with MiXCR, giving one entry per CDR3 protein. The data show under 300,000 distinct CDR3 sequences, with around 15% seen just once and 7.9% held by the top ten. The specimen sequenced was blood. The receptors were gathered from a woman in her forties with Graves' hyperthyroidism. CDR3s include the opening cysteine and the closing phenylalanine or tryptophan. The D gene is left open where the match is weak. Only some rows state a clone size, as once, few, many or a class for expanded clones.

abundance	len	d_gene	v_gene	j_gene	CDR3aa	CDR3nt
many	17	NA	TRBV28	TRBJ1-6	CASSLGARGSYNSPLHF	TGTGCCAGCAGTTTGGGGGCGCGGGGCTCCTATAATTCACCCCTCCACTTT
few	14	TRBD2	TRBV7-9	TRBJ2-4	CASSLGGVTTLQYF	TGTGCCAGCAGCCTTGGGGGGGTGACGACTCTTCAGTACTTC
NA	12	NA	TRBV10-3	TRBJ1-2	CATGTSDRGYTF	TGTGCCACTGGGACATCCGACCGGGGCTACACCTTC
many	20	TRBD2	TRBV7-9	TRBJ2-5	CASSLFSRLTGTSGEETQYF	TGTGCCAGCAGCTTATTCTCTCGACTAACCGGGACTAGCGGTGAAGAGACCCAGTACTTC
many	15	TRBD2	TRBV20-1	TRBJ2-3	CSARALRGSADTQYF	TGCAGTGCTAGAGCCTTGCGCGGGAGCGCAGATACGCAGTATTTT
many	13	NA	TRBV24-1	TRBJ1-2	CATSRHGNYGYTF	TGTGCCACCAGTCGACATGGGAACTATGGCTACACCTTC
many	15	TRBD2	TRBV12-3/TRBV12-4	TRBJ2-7	CASSRAGGNSYEQYF	TGTGCCAGCAGCCGAGCGGGAGGGAACTCCTACGAGCAGTACTTC
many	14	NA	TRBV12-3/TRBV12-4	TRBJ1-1	CASRPDRMNTEAFF	TGTGCCAGCAGGCCTGACAGAATGAACACTGAAGCTTTCTTT
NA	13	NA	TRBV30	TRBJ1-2	CACAPGANYGYTF	TGTGCCTGCGCCCCGGGGGCTAACTATGGCTACACCTTC
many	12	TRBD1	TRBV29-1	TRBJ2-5	CSEKQGAETQYF	TGCAGCGAGAAACAGGGGGCAGAGACCCAGTACTTC
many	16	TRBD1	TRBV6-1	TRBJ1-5	CASSTGGTAENQPQHF	TGTGCCAGCAGTACAGGGGGGACAGCTGAGAATCAGCCCCAGCATTTT
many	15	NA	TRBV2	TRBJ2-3	CASLDLDTRTDTQYF	TGTGCCAGCTTAGACCTGGACACCCGCACAGATACGCAGTATTTT
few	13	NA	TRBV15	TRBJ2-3	CATSRDYSDTQYF	TGTGCCACCAGCAGGGACTATTCCGATACGCAGTATTTT
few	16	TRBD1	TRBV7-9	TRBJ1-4	CASSARDRGRSEKLFF	TGTGCCAGCAGCGCCCGGGACAGGGGGCGCAGTGAAAAACTGTTTTTT
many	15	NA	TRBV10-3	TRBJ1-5	CAISESQGSNQPQHF	TGTGCCATCAGTGAGTCCCAGGGGAGCAATCAGCCCCAGCATTTT
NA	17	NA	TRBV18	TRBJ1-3	CASSPTGPQSSGNTIYF	TGTGCCAGCTCACCAACAGGTCCCCAGAGCTCTGGAAACACCATATATTTT
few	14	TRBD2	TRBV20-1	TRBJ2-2	CSARSGTATGELFF	TGCAGTGCTAGAAGCGGGACCGCCACCGGGGAGCTGTTTTTT
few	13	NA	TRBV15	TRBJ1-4	CATSKGRREKLFF	TGTGCCACCAGCAAGGGTAGAAGGGAAAAACTGTTTTTT
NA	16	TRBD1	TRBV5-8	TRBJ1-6	CASSLNRGLSNSPLHF	TGTGCCAGCAGCTTGAACAGGGGGCTAAGTAATTCACCCCTCCACTTT
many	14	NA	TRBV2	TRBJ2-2	CASRALGNTGELFF	TGTGCCAGCAGGGCTCTGGGGAACACCGGGGAGCTGTTTTTT
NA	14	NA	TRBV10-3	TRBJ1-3	CASRVLSSGNTIYF	TGTGCCAGCAGGGTTCTGAGCTCTGGAAACACCATATATTTT
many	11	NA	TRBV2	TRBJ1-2	CASSDGYGYTF	TGTGCCAGCAGTGATGGATATGGCTACACCTTC
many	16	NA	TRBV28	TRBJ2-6	CASSFVVSSGANVLTF	TGTGCCAGCAGTTTCGTGGTTAGCTCTGGGGCCAACGTCCTGACTTTC
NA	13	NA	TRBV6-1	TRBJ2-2	CASKWENTGELFF	TGTGCCAGCAAGTGGGAGAACACCGGGGAGCTGTTTTTT
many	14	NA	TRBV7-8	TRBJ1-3	CASSLVVGPSTIYF	TGTGCCAGCAGCTTAGTTGTCGGGCCTTCCACCATATATTTT
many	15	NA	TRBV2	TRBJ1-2	CASSVGRGAAGGYTF	TGTGCCAGCAGTGTCGGGAGGGGGGCCGCCGGCGGCTACACCTTC
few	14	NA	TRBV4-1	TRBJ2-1	CASSQVSEVGEQFF	TGCGCCAGCAGCCAAGTGAGCGAGGTTGGGGAGCAGTTCTTC
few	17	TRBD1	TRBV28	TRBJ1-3	CASRDRQGLPSGNTIYF	TGTGCCAGCAGGGACAGACAGGGTCTCCCCTCTGGAAACACCATATATTTT
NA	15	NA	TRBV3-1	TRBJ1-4	CASSLFGVNHEKLFF	TGTGCCAGCAGCCTCTTCGGGGTGAATCATGAAAAACTGTTTTTT
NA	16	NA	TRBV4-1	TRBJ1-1	CASSFIFIGTDWEAFF	TGCGCCAGCAGCTTTATTTTTATTGGGACGGACTGGGAAGCTTTCTTT
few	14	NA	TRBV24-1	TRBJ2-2	CATSEGRDTGELFF	TGTGCCACCAGTGAGGGCCGCGACACCGGGGAGCTGTTTTTT
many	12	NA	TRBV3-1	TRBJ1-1	CASNSQGTEAFF	TGTGCCAGCAACTCCCAAGGCACTGAAGCTTTCTTT
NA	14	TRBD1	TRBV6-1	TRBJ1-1	CASRGQGTNTEAFF	TGTGCCAGCAGAGGACAGGGCACGAACACTGAAGCTTTCTTT
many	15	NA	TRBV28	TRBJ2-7	CASSLNHKGSYEQYF	TGTGCCAGCAGTTTAAACCATAAAGGCTCCTACGAGCAGTACTTC
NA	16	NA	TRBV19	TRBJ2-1	CASSPLGGSTYNEQFF	TGTGCCAGTAGTCCCCTCGGAGGGAGTACCTACAATGAGCAGTTCTTC
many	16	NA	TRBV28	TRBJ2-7	CASSFIVTPSSYEQYF	TGTGCCAGCAGTTTTATCGTGACTCCGAGCTCCTACGAGCAGTACTTC
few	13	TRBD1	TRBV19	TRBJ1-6	CASGQGQNSPLHF	TGTGCCAGCGGACAGGGTCAAAATTCACCCCTCCACTTT
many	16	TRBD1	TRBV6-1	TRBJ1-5	CASRETGGRLNQPQHF	TGTGCCAGCAGGGAAACAGGGGGCAGATTAAATCAGCCCCAGCATTTT
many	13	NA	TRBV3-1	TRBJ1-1	CASSRRANTEAFF	TGTGCCAGCAGCCGCAGGGCGAACACTGAAGCTTTCTTT
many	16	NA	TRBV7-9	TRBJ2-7	CASSLDSRHRVYEQYF	TGTGCCAGCAGCTTAGATAGCCGGCACAGGGTCTACGAGCAGTACTTC
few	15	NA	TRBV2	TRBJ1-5	CASSDFGRVNQPQHF	TGTGCCAGCAGTGATTTTGGGAGAGTGAATCAGCCCCAGCATTTT
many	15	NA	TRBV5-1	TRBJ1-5	CASSQTDSSNQPQHF	TGCGCCAGCAGCCAAACGGACAGTAGCAATCAGCCCCAGCATTTT
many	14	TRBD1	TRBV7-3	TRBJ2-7	CASSLGQGIDEQYF	TGTGCCAGCAGCCTCGGACAGGGGATTGACGAGCAGTACTTC
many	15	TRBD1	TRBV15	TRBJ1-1	CATSRAGQGRTEAFF	TGTGCCACCAGCAGAGCGGGACAGGGGAGGACTGAAGCTTTCTTT
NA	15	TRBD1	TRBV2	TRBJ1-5	CASRQGTHSGQPQHF	TGTGCCAGCAGACAGGGGACCCATTCAGGTCAGCCCCAGCATTTT
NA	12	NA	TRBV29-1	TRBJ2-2	CSGVKNTGELFF	TGCAGCGGCGTAAAGAACACCGGGGAGCTGTTTTTT
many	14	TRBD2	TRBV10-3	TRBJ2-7	CAISASGSSYEQYF	TGTGCCATCAGTGCTAGCGGCAGCTCCTACGAGCAGTACTTC
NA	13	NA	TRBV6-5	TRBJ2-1	CASSYARGNEQFF	TGTGCCAGCAGTTACGCCCGGGGGAATGAGCAGTTCTTC
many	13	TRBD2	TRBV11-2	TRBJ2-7	CASSFPTSDEQYF	TGTGCCAGCAGCTTTCCGACTAGCGACGAGCAGTACTTC
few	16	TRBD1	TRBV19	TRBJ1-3	CASSTLGQGPGNTIYF	TGTGCCAGTAGTACTCTCGGACAGGGCCCTGGAAACACCATATATTTT